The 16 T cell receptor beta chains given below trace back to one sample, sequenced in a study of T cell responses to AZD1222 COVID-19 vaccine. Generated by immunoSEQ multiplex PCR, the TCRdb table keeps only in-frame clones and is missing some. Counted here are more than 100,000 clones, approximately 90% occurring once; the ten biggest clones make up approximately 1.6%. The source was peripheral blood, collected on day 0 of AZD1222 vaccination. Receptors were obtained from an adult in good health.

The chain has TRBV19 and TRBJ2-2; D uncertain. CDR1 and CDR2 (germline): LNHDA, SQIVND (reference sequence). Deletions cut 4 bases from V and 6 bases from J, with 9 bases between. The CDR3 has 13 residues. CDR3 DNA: TGTGCCAGTAGTACGTGGGGTCCCGGGGAGCTGTTTTTT. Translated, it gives CASSTWGPGELFF.

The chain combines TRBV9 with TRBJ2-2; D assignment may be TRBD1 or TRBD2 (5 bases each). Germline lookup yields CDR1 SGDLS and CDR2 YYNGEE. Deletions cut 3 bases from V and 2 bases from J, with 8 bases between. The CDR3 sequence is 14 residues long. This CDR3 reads CASSEGPNTGELFF. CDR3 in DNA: TGTGCCAGCAGCGAGGGACCTAACACCGGGGAGCTGTTTTTT.

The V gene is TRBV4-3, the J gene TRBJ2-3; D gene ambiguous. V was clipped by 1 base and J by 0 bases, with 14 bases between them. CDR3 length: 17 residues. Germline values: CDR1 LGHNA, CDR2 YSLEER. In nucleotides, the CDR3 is TGCGCCAGCAGCCAAGTTTTGCGGAGTACTAGCACAGATACGCAGTATTTT. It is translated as CASSQVLRSTSTDTQYF.

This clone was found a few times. CDR3 protein: CASSSHRGDQETQYF. CDR3 coding DNA: TGTGCCAGCAGCAGCCACAGGGGCGATCAAGAGACCCAGTACTTC. The chain couples TRBV9 to TRBJ2-5, with 7 bases that match TRBD1. CDR3 length: 15 residues. Germline CDR1 reads SGDLS; CDR2 reads YYNGEE. The V gene end was trimmed by 4 bases and the J gene end by 2 bases; junction bases not matched to a gene: 8. The entire variable domain, with the rest obtained from reference TRBV9 and TRBJ2-5, is as follows: DSGVTQTPKHLITATGQRVTLRCSPRSGDLSVYWYQQSLDQGLQFLIQYYNGEERAKGNILERFSAQQFPDLHSELNLSSLELGDSALYFCASSSHRGDQETQYFGPGTRLLVL.

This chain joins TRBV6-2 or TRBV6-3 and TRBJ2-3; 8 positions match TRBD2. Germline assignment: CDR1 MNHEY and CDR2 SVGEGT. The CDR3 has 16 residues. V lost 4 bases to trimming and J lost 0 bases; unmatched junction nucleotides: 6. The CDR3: CASSSRGGTSTDTQYF. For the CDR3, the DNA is TGTGCCAGCAGTTCCCGGGGGGGAACTAGCACAGATACGCAGTATTTT.

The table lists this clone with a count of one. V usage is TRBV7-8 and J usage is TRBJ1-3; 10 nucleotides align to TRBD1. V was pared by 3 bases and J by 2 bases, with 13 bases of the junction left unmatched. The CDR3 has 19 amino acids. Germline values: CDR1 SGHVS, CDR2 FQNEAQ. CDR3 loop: CASSFRDRGPVGPGNTIYF. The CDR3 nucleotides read TGTGCCAGCAGCTTCCGGGACAGGGGACCAGTAGGGCCTGGAAACACCATATATTTT. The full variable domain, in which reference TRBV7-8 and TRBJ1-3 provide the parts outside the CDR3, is GAGVSQSPRYKVAKRGQDVALRCDPISGHVSLFWYQQALGQGPEFLTYFQNEAQLDKSGLPSDRFFAERPEGSVSTLKIQRTQQEDSAVYLCASSFRDRGPVGPGNTIYFGEGSWLTVV.

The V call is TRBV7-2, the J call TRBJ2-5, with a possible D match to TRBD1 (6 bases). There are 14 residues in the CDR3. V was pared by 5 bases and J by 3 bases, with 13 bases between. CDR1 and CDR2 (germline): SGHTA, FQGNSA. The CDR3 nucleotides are TGTGCCAGCAGCAAAGGACAGAATAAAGAGACCCAGTACTTC. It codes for CASSKGQNKETQYF.

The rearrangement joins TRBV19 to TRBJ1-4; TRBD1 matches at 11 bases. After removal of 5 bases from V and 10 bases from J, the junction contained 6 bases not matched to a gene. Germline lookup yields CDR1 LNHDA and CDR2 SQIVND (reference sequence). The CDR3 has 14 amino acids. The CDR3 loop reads CASSSRTGGRKLFF. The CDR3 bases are TGTGCCAGTAGTTCCCGGACAGGGGGCCGAAAACTGTTTTTT.

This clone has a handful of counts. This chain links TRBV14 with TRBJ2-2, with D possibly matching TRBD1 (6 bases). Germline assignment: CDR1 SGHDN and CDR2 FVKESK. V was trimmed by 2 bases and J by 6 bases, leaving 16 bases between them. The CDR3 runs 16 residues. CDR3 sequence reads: CASSQLYRARSGELFF. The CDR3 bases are TGTGCCAGCAGCCAACTCTACAGGGCTAGGTCCGGGGAGCTGTTTTTT.

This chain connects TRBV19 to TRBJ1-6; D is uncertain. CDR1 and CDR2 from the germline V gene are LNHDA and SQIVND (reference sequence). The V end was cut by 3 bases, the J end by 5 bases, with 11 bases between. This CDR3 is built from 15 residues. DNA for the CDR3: TGTGCCAGTAGTATTGGACCAGTCAATAATTCACCCCTCCACTTT. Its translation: CASSIGPVNNSPLHF.

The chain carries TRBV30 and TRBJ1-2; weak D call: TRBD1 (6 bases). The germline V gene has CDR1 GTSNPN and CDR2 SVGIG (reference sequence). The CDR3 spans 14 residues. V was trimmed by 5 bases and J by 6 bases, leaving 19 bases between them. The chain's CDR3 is CAWGRGQHGHGYTF. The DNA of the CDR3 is TGTGCCTGGGGGCGGGGGCAGCACGGCCATGGCTACACCTTC.

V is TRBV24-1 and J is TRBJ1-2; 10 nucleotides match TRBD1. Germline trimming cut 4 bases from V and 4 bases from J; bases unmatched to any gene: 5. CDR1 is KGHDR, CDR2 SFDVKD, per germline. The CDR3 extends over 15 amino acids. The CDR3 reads CATSDGTGAIYGYTF. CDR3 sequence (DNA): TGTGCCACCAGTGACGGGACAGGGGCCATCTATGGCTACACCTTC.

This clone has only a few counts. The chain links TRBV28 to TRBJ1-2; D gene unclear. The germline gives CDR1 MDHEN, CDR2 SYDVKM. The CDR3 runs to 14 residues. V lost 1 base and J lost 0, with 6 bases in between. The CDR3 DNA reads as TGTGCCAGCAGTTTATCCCCATCTAACTATGGCTACACCTTC. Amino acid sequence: CASSLSPSNYGYTF.

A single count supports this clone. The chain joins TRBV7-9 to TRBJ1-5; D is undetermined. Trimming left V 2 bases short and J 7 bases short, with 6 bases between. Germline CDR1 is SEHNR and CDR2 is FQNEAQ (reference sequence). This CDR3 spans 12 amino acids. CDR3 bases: TGTGCCAGCAGCTTAACTGGGCAGCCCCAGCATTTT. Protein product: CASSLTGQPQHF.

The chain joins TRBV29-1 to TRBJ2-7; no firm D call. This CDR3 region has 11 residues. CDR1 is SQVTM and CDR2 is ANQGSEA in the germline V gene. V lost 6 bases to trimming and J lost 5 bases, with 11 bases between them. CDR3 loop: CSVRSVNEQYF. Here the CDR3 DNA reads TGCAGCGTGCGATCGGTCAACGAGCAGTACTTC.

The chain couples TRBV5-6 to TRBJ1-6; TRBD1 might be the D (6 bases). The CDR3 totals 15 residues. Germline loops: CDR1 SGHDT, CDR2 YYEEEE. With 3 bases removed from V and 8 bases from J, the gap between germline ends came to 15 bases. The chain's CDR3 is CASSSWGARYSPLHF. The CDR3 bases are TGTGCCAGCAGCTCCTGGGGGGCGAGGTATTCACCCCTCCACTTT. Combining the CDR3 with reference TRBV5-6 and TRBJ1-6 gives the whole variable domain DAGVTQSPTHLIKTRGQQVTLRCSPKSGHDTVSWYQQALGQGPQFIFQYYEEEERQRGNFPDRFSGHQFPNYSSELNVNALLLGDSALYLCASSSWGARYSPLHFGNGTRLTVT.